This T cell receptor (beta chain) was obtained from a study of blood T cells in healthy people across ages. The CDR3 loop spans 15 amino acids. The V end lost 0 bases, the J end lost 2 bases, and 9 bases lay between the germline ends. Germline V gene sequence: CDR1 LGHNA, CDR2 YNFKEQ. Sample-barcoded 5' priming and a J-beta primer mix drove a second PCR of 7 to 11 cycles. TCRdb analysed the 5' RACE reads with MiXCR anew, one entry per CDR3 protein. The data hold around 800,000 distinct CDR3 sequences, with approximately 59% observed a single time. The TCR was taken from a man aged 25 to 40 in good health. The sample was blood. The genes are TRBV4-2 and TRBJ2-3; D gene unclear. For the CDR3, the DNA is TGTGCCAGCAGCCAAGAGTGGGTGTTCACAGATACGCAGTATTTT. Translated, it gives CASSQEWVFTDTQYF.